This T cell receptor (beta chain) was captured in a study of Ad26.COV2.S vaccination and SARS-CoV-2 variants. Generated by immunoSEQ multiplex PCR, the TCRdb table keeps only in-frame clones and is missing some. Of around 350,000 clones in the sample, roughly 94% are singletons; the top ten hold 3% to 4%. The germline V gene encodes CDR1 MNHEY and CDR2 SVGAGI. Trimming pared 2 bases from V and 6 bases from J, leaving 14 bases between. The CDR3 sequence is 14 residues long. This receptor was identified in a human donor who had recovered from COVID-19. The rearrangement joins TRBV6-5 to TRBJ2-7, with D perhaps matching TRBD1 (6 bases). Here the sequenced sample was peripheral blood, taken after recovery from COVID-19. In DNA form, the CDR3 reads TGTGCCAGCAGTTACGGGGGCCCGCCGGGCGAGCAGTACTTC. Encoded protein: CASSYGGPPGEQYF.